Detailed here is one T cell receptor beta chain. The antigen it binds to is not known. No qualities accompany the bases; no much larger clone lies one base away. Taken with the paper, the label for treatment or condition translates to: over 15 received Ad26.COV2.S at low or high dose, single or two shots; 5 received placebo; per-sample allocation not given. For vaccine and placebo recipients, the sequenced repertoires came from samples collected on day 63 after the first injection. Cohort 1b enrolled about two dozen adults aged 18-55 years at a single site in Boston, USA, between 29 July and 7 August 2020. Ad26.COV2.S consisted of a replication-incompetent adenovirus type 26 vector by which a prefusion-stabilized SARS-CoV-2 spike protein from the original Wuhan strain was expressed. The sample comes from a study of Ad26.COV2.S vaccination and SARS-CoV-2 variants (dated by TCRdb to about 2021). In terms of the full investigation: Donors in the vaccine arm were drawn from COV1001, a multicentre, randomized, double-blind, placebo-controlled phase I-IIa trial testing Ad26.COV2.S in healthy adults. Ad26.COV2.S was given intramuscularly at 5x10^10 or 1x10^11 viral particles, as a single shot or as two shots 56 days apart. Sequencing of the TCRbeta repertoire served to evaluate the specificity and breadth of SARS-CoV-2-reactive T cell receptors following Ad26.COV2.S vaccination. The TCR-sequenced set comprised roughly 30 samples: 19 Ad26.COV2.S vaccine recipients, 5 placebo recipients and 8 SARS-CoV-2 convalescent individuals. Participants in the trial were split at random into five groups of five each, receiving low-dose or high-dose Ad26.COV2.S once or twice, or else placebo on both occasions. Investigators remained blinded to trial group allocation during experiments and outcome assessment.

The immunoSEQ Assay was the method used to sequence TCRbeta CDR3 regions. After extraction, genomic DNA underwent amplification by bias-controlled multiplex PCR, followed by high-throughput sequencing. On the study's bioinformatics: To quantify the absolute abundance of each unique TCRbeta CDR3 region, sequences were collapsed and filtered. T cell fraction was estimated by normalization of TCRbeta template counts to usable DNA, with usable DNA being measured through amplification of reference genes present in all nucleated cells. Repertoire TCRs were annotated as SARS-CoV-2-specific when V gene, CDR3 amino acid sequence and J gene were exactly matched to a known reactive TCR set. MIRA supplied the reference SARS-CoV-2 TCR set, which was filtered for enrichment in COVID-19-positive ImmuneCODE repertoires so that public or cross-reactive TCRs were removed. Using the MIRA antigens, annotated TCRs were further analysed by specific ORF or by position within an ORF. Breadth was defined as the number of annotated unique rearrangements divided by the total number of unique productive rearrangements, and depth was defined as the summed frequency of the annotated unique rearrangements. Group comparisons of TCR breadth used two-sided Wilcoxon rank-sum tests. TCRdb took over this immuneACCESS table, retaining in-frame rearrangements with V and J assigned. Such tables are incomplete; in checked studies, under half of the missing clones stem from an unresolved V gene, and the remainder is unexplained. For V, J and clone size, that table is used; D and trimming come from the DNA. This sample is represented by 450,000 to 550,000 clones; roughly 89% of them were singletons. The ten largest account for about 2.5% of the sample.

General conclusions and limits of the study: The study was not powered to compare responses between vaccine doses or regimens. Higher spike-specific TCR breadth was observed in Ad26.COV2.S recipients than in placebo recipients (P = 0.0014). It was noted by the authors that total T cell responses may have been underestimated by the TCR breadth and depth analyses. Non-spike TCR breadth was comparable between vaccine and placebo recipients, consistent with the vaccine containing only spike. After vaccination, spike-specific CD8+ and CD4+ T cell responses were reported to show substantial breadth.

Via the germline V gene, CDR1 is MDHEN and CDR2 SYDVKM. V was cut back by 6 bases and J by 11 bases, leaving a gap of 14 bases between them. The CDR3 numbers 12 residues from cysteine through phenylalanine. Only the CDR3 part of the read is kept: 36 bases, read in frame from the first base. The rearrangement joined TRBV28 to TRBJ1-5; the D gene cannot be resolved reliably. The clonotype was recovered from a person aged 18-65 years who received the Ad26.COV2.S COVID-19 vaccine or a placebo. The input for sequencing was peripheral blood, taken in a trial of Ad26.COV2.S vaccine versus placebo. The DNA sequence follows: TGTGCCAGCAGCCCACGAGGATCGGCCCAGCATTTT. Its protein is CASSPRGSAQHF.